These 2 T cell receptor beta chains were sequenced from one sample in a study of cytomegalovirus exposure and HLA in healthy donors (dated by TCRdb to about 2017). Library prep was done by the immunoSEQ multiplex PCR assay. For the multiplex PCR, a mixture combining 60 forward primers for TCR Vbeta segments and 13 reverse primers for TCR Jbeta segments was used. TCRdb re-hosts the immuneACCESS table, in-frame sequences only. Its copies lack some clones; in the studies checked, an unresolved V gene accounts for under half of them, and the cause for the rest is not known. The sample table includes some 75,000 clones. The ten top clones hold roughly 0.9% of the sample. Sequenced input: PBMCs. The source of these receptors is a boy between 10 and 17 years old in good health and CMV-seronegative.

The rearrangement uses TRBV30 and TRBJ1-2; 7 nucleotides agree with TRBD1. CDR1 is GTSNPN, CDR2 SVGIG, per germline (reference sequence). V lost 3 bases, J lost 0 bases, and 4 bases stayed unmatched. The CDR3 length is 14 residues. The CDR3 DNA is TGTGCCTGGAGGTACAGGGGCGCTAACTATGGCTACACCTTC. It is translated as CAWRYRGANYGYTF.

The CDR3 DNA sequence: TGCGCCAGCAGCCGACGCGGGGCCGTTAGCACAGATACGCAGTATTTT. It encodes CASSRRGAVSTDTQYF. The V call is TRBV5-1, the J call TRBJ2-3; possible D gene TRBD2, 6 bases. From germline, CDR1 is SGHRS and CDR2 YFSETQ. This CDR3 spans 16 amino acids. The V gene lost 4 bases and the J gene lost 0 bases, with 15 bases spanning the gap.